The 5 T cell receptor beta chains given below trace back to one sample, sequenced in a study of T cells in Graves' hyperthyroidism and ophthalmopathy. TCR beta CDR3 regions were amplified from RNA. Researchers ran a first-round RT-PCR on the TCR CDR3 using the HTBI primer set. Via MiXCR, TCRdb re-called the multiplex PCR reads, giving one row per CDR3 protein. The data hold about 400,000 distinct CDR3 sequences, with about 14% observed a single time. Sequencing was done on a sample of blood. The source of these receptors is a man in his forties or fifties with Graves' ophthalmopathy.

This clonotype was found a few times. V and J are TRBV3-1 and TRBJ1-3; D call uncertain. V lost 0 bases and J 1 base, leaving 7 bases between the germline ends. The length of the CDR3 is 15 residues. Germline values: CDR1 LGHDT, CDR2 YNNKEL (reference sequence). CDR3 nucleotide sequence: TGTGCCAGCAGCCAAGAAAGGGATTCTGGAAACACCATATATTTT. It codes for CASSQERDSGNTIYF.

This clonotype was seen ten or more times. The chain carries TRBV7-9 and TRBJ2-1, with TRBD2 identical over 8 bases. The germline V gene has CDR1 SEHNR and CDR2 FQNEAQ (reference sequence). Trimming removed 1 base from V and 4 bases from J; junction bases left unmatched: 3. This CDR3 has 15 residues. The CDR3, as DNA: TGTGCCAGCAGCTTAGATGGCGGGAGGTACAATGAGCAGTTCTTC. Residues: CASSLDGGRYNEQFF.

This clonotype has only a few counts. The chain links TRBV29-1 to TRBJ1-2; D remains ambiguous. The V end was cut by 3 bases, the J end by 4 bases, with 15 bases between. The germline CDR1 and CDR2 sequences are SQVTM and ANQGSEA. The CDR3 loop spans 14 amino acids. The CDR3 loop reads CSVDSDFASYGYTF. Written as DNA, the CDR3 is TGCAGCGTTGACTCCGATTTTGCCAGCTATGGCTACACCTTC.

This clonotype appeared many times. The gene calls are TRBV25-1 and TRBJ2-5; 11 bases agree with TRBD1. The CDR3 sequence is 15 residues long. Trimming at V came to 7 bases and at J to 3 bases, leaving 7 bases not matched to a gene. Germline CDR1 and CDR2: MGHDK and SYGVNS. CDR3 in amino acids: CASNGQGAGEETQYF. Here the CDR3 DNA reads TGTGCCAGCAACGGACAGGGGGCTGGGGAAGAGACCCAGTACTTC.

The rearrangement links TRBV3-1 to TRBJ2-2; tentatively, D is TRBD2 (5 bases). The CDR3 covers 16 residues. Germline V gives CDR1 LGHDT, CDR2 YNNKEL (reference sequence). With 5 bases removed from V and 5 bases from J, the gap between germline ends came to 18 bases. The CDR3 DNA sequence: TGTGCCAGCAGCAACCCGAGGGCGGTGAGGACCGGGGAGCTGTTTTTT. It translates to CASSNPRAVRTGELFF.